This is a list of T cell receptor beta chains from one sample in a study of OX40 agonist ivuxolimab in advanced cancers. Method: immunoSEQ multiplex PCR; TCRdb's copy keeps in-frame clones and lacks some. The sample consists of about 100,000 clones, approximately 90% of them appearing once. The sequencing used CD4+ or CD8+ T cells sorted from blood, collected in a trial of the OX40 agonist ivuxolimab. All receptors come from an adult with an advanced solid tumor such as melanoma, head and neck, liver or kidney cancer. The CDR3 runs from the conserved cysteine through the conserved F or W. Each record gives: clone size, J gene, CDR3 length, D gene, V gene, CDR3 DNA, CDR3 protein. A D gene is named only where the DNA matches it firmly. Size is stated for part of the rows, as once, few or many counts, or as a class when the clone is expanded.

clone size: .; J gene: TRBJ2-3; CDR3 length: 18; D gene: TRBD2; V gene: TRBV15; CDR3 DNA: TGTGCCACCAGCAGAGGGAAGAGCGGCGGGAGGGCAACAGATACGCAGTATTTT; CDR3 protein: CATSRGKSGGRATDTQYF
clone size: .; J gene: TRBJ2-1; CDR3 length: 14; D gene: .; V gene: TRBV19; CDR3 DNA: TGTGCCAGTAAGTTGGATCTCTCCTACAATGAGCAGTTCTTC; CDR3 protein: CASKLDLSYNEQFF
clone size: .; J gene: TRBJ2-7; CDR3 length: 13; D gene: .; V gene: TRBV7-2; CDR3 DNA: TGTGCCAGCAGCTTAGGAGCACCTTACGAGCAGTACTTC; CDR3 protein: CASSLGAPYEQYF
clone size: .; J gene: TRBJ2-1; CDR3 length: 15; D gene: TRBD2; V gene: TRBV11-2; CDR3 DNA: TGTGCCAGCAGCTCACTAGCGGGAGTCCACAATGAGCAGTTCTTC; CDR3 protein: CASSSLAGVHNEQFF
clone size: .; J gene: TRBJ2-5; CDR3 length: 11; D gene: .; V gene: TRBV27; CDR3 DNA: TGTGCCAGCAGTTTGGGAGAGACCCAGTACTTC; CDR3 protein: CASSLGETQYF
clone size: .; J gene: TRBJ2-5; CDR3 length: 17; D gene: TRBD1; V gene: TRBV7-2; CDR3 DNA: TGTGCCAGCAGCTCATTTATTGGGACAGGAGCCCAAGAGACCCAGTACTTC; CDR3 protein: CASSSFIGTGAQETQYF
clone size: .; J gene: TRBJ2-5; CDR3 length: 12; D gene: .; V gene: TRBV28; CDR3 DNA: TGTGCCAGCAGTAACACGGACGTGACCCAGTACTTC; CDR3 protein: CASSNTDVTQYF
clone size: .; J gene: TRBJ2-7; CDR3 length: 16; D gene: TRBD1; V gene: TRBV5-5; CDR3 DNA: TGTGCCAGCAGCTTGGAGATGACAGGGAAGACCTACGAGCAGTACTTC; CDR3 protein: CASSLEMTGKTYEQYF
clone size: .; J gene: TRBJ1-5; CDR3 length: 14; D gene: .; V gene: TRBV19; CDR3 DNA: TGTGCCAGTAGTTCTTCGGGGGGGCGTCAGCCCCAGCATTTT; CDR3 protein: CASSSSGGRQPQHF
clone size: .; J gene: TRBJ2-1; CDR3 length: 18; D gene: TRBD2; V gene: TRBV9; CDR3 DNA: TGTGCCAGCAGCGTAGGGATAGCGGGAGGGCCCTTTTACAATGAGCAGTTCTTC; CDR3 protein: CASSVGIAGGPFYNEQFF
clone size: .; J gene: TRBJ2-7; CDR3 length: 15; D gene: .; V gene: TRBV28; CDR3 DNA: TGTGCCAGCAGTTTATCCGGGGGGCGAAGGTACGAGCAGTACTTC; CDR3 protein: CASSLSGGRRYEQYF
clone size: .; J gene: TRBJ2-7; CDR3 length: 18; D gene: TRBD2; V gene: TRBV5-4; CDR3 DNA: TGTGCCAGCAGCTTGAGGGCTAGCGGGCGTGTTACGCATGGGGAGCAGTACTTC; CDR3 protein: CASSLRASGRVTHGEQYF
clone size: .; J gene: TRBJ2-5; CDR3 length: 14; D gene: TRBD1; V gene: TRBV5-1; CDR3 DNA: TGCGCCAGCAGCTTGTCAGGGGGCGGGAAGACCCAGTACTTC; CDR3 protein: CASSLSGGGKTQYF
clone size: .; J gene: TRBJ1-1; CDR3 length: 14; D gene: .; V gene: TRBV6-6; CDR3 DNA: TGTGCCAGCAGTTACCAGGAGAGGGGCACTGAAGCTTTCTTT; CDR3 protein: CASSYQERGTEAFF
clone size: .; J gene: TRBJ2-1; CDR3 length: 16; D gene: TRBD2; V gene: TRBV7-8; CDR3 DNA: TGTGCCAGCAGCTTCATAGCGGGAGGGGGCTACAATGAGCAGTTCTTC; CDR3 protein: CASSFIAGGGYNEQFF
clone size: once; J gene: TRBJ2-7; CDR3 length: 14; D gene: TRBD1; V gene: TRBV11-1; CDR3 DNA: TGTGCCAGCAGCCGAATGACAGGGACCTACGAGCAGTACTTC; CDR3 protein: CASSRMTGTYEQYF